Below, 14 T cell receptor beta chains from the same sample are listed, as sequenced in a study of T cell responses to AZD1222 COVID-19 vaccine. The method was immunoSEQ multiplex PCR; TCRdb's version includes in-frame clones alone and lacks a portion of them. The table lists approximately 150,000 clones, 92% of them singletons. The material was peripheral blood, obtained on day 0 of AZD1222 vaccination. These receptor sequences come from an adult in good health.

The CDR3 protein is CASVDLWRNTIYF. CDR3 in DNA: TGTGCCAGTGTTGATCTCTGGAGAAACACCATATATTTT. The chain carries TRBV19 and TRBJ1-3; D unclear. The CDR3 has 13 residues. Germline V gene lookup returns CDR1 LNHDA and CDR2 SQIVND (reference sequence). V gave up 8 bases and J gave up 5 bases, with 13 bases separating them. The variable domain in full, with the rest retrieved from reference TRBV19 and TRBJ1-3, is DGGITQSPKYLFRKEGQNVTLSCEQNLNHDAMYWYRQDPGQGLRLIYYSQIVNDFQKGDIAEGYSVSREKKESFPLTVTSAQKNPTAFYLCASVDLWRNTIYFGEGSWLTVV.

The CDR3 spells CASSSRHRGRGTDTQYF. CDR3 coding DNA: TGTGCCAGCAGCTCGAGACACAGGGGGCGCGGCACAGATACGCAGTATTTT. The chain couples TRBV5-4 to TRBJ2-3; the match to TRBD1 covers 9 bases. This CDR3 has 17 amino acids. Germline CDR1 is SGHNT and CDR2 is YYREEE (reference sequence). Unmatched junction bases numbered 9, after V lost 3 bases and J lost 1 base.

This chain connects TRBV19 to TRBJ2-5, with TRBD1 matching over 8 bases. This CDR3 has 14 residues. Per the germline V gene, CDR1 is LNHDA and CDR2 is SQIVND (reference sequence). V was clipped by 6 bases and J by 5 bases; unmatched bases: 8. The CDR3 DNA follows: TGTGCCAGTAGCTCGACAGGGGCGCGTGAGACCCAGTACTTC. This gives the protein CASSSTGARETQYF.

The chain couples TRBV5-5 to TRBJ2-2; TRBD2 matches at 8 bases. In germline, CDR1 is SGHKS, CDR2 YYEKEE (reference sequence). The V segment lost 4 bases and the J segment 3 bases; nucleotides outside the gene matches: 8. The CDR3 totals 16 residues. This chain's CDR3 is CASSPGGGKDTGELFF. The CDR3, as DNA: TGTGCCAGCAGCCCCGGGGGGGGGAAAGACACCGGGGAGCTGTTTTTT.

This clone was counted once. The CDR3 region has the DNA TGTGCCAGCAGCTTAATAGCGGCCAAAAACATTCAGTACTTC. Protein: CASSLIAAKNIQYF. This chain links TRBV5-6 with TRBJ2-4; perhaps TRBD2 as D (5 bases). The CDR3 spans 14 residues. V dropped 2 bases and J dropped 1 base, with 7 bases sitting between them. Germline assignment: CDR1 SGHDT and CDR2 YYEEEE.

V and J are TRBV9 and TRBJ2-3, with D perhaps matching TRBD1 (6 bases). Germline CDR1 reads SGDLS; CDR2 reads YYNGEE. Deletions cut 0 bases from V and 6 bases from J, with 14 bases between. This CDR3 is built from 15 residues. DNA of the CDR3: TGTGCCAGCAGCGTAGATCGGACAGATTCGGATACGCAGTATTTT. It is translated as CASSVDRTDSDTQYF.

This chain uses TRBV12-3 or TRBV12-4 with TRBJ1-2; 7 bases are shared with TRBD1. V was pared by 6 bases and J by 4 bases, with 5 bases of the junction left unmatched. This CDR3 region has 13 residues. The CDR3 is CASSNGTAYGYTF. The CDR3 DNA is TGTGCCAGCAGCAACGGGACAGCCTATGGCTACACCTTC.

V usage is TRBV27 and J usage is TRBJ2-3; D is undetermined. V dropped 4 bases and J dropped 6 bases, with 14 bases sitting between them. CDR1 MNHEY and CDR2 SMNVEV come from the germline V gene (reference sequence). There are 14 residues in the CDR3. As DNA, the CDR3 is TGTGCCAGCAGTTCCCTCCCGCCGAGGGATACGCAGTATTTT. As protein: CASSSLPPRDTQYF.

The V gene is TRBV7-8, the J gene TRBJ1-1; unclear D gene. The germline V gene has CDR1 SGHVS and CDR2 FQNEAQ. The CDR3 spans 14 residues. Trimming took off 1 base at V and 1 base at J, with 7 bases between the two ends. The CDR3 bases are TGTGCCAGCAGCTTAGTGGCCGAGAACACTGAAGCTTTCTTT. Translation: CASSLVAENTEAFF. Full variable domain (missing parts from reference TRBV7-8 and TRBJ1-1): GAGVSQSPRYKVAKRGQDVALRCDPISGHVSLFWYQQALGQGPEFLTYFQNEAQLDKSGLPSDRFFAERPEGSVSTLKIQRTQQEDSAVYLCASSLVAENTEAFFGQGTRLTVV.

This sequence joins TRBV4-1 and TRBJ2-3; no definite D call. The CDR3 is 11 amino acids. Between the trimmed V and J ends, which lost 1 base and 14 bases, there was a span of 10 bases. Germline lookup yields CDR1 MGHRA and CDR2 YSYEKL. The CDR3 sequence is CASSQGLAPYF. The CDR3 DNA reads as TGCGCCAGCAGCCAAGGCCTGGCCCCGTATTTT.

The chain couples TRBV28 to TRBJ1-2; no clear D. Germline V gives CDR1 MDHEN, CDR2 SYDVKM. The CDR3 extends over 15 amino acids. Trimming cost V 9 bases and J 4 bases, with 21 bases left between them. CDR3 loop: CASSEGTSVVYGYTF. CDR3 DNA: TGTGCCAGTTCTGAGGGCACGTCAGTCGTCTATGGCTACACCTTC.

The chain has TRBV18 and TRBJ1-2; perhaps TRBD1 as D (6 bases). Per the germline V gene, CDR1 is KGHSH and CDR2 is LQKENI. The CDR3 spans 16 residues. The V end was cut by 2 bases, the J end by 3 bases, with 16 bases between. The CDR3 protein is CASSPSLSTGHYGYTF. The CDR3 coding sequence is TGTGCCAGCTCACCATCTCTCTCTACAGGGCACTATGGCTACACCTTC.

The V and J genes are TRBV6-5 and TRBJ2-3; 9 nucleotides agree with TRBD2. Germline V lookup: CDR1 MNHEY, CDR2 SVGAGI. Trimming took 0 bases from V and 0 from J; bases not matched to a gene: 1. The CDR3 sequence is 16 residues long. The CDR3 reads CASSYSLAGSTDTQYF. CDR3 nucleotide sequence: TGTGCCAGCAGTTACTCACTAGCGGGTAGCACAGATACGCAGTATTTT.

The chain combines TRBV30 with TRBJ1-5; 7 bases agree with TRBD1. The CDR3 extends over 15 amino acids. Germline V gene lookup returns CDR1 GTSNPN and CDR2 SVGIG (reference sequence). The V segment lost 0 bases and the J segment 1 base; nucleotides outside the gene matches: 3. The DNA of the CDR3 is TGTGCCTGGAGTGTGACAGGGTTGAGCAATCAGCCCCAGCATTTT. Its protein is CAWSVTGLSNQPQHF.